This TCR beta chain was captured in a study of cytomegalovirus exposure and HLA in healthy donors. Broader study findings: An assumption of roughly uniform sequencing depth across donors underlay the presence/absence analyses. Relative to the approximately 680-donor mean, N-insertions were reportedly fewer in an Asian-associated ancestry cluster in a later analysis. Earlier analysis found most TCR beta V segments productive about 87% or about 30% of the time.

Concerning this clone itself: Its antigen is not identified.

Primers for the PCR totalled 60 Vbeta and 13 Jbeta. Here immunoSEQ multiplex PCR was the method, and the copy in TCRdb shows in-frame clones only, minus some. The sample holds over 75,000 clones, about 74% seen once. The CDR3 totals 13 residues. Trimming shortened V by 1 base and J by 3 bases, and 4 bases separated the two germline ends. Germline lookup yields CDR1 SGHKS and CDR2 YYEKEE (reference sequence). This TCR came from a man between 60 and 75 years old in good health and CMV-seropositive. What was sequenced was PBMCs. V is TRBV5-5 and J is TRBJ2-2, with D unclear. CDR3 in DNA: TGTGCCAGCAGCTTGTCCGACACCGGGGAGCTGTTTTTT. Translating it yields CASSLSDTGELFF.